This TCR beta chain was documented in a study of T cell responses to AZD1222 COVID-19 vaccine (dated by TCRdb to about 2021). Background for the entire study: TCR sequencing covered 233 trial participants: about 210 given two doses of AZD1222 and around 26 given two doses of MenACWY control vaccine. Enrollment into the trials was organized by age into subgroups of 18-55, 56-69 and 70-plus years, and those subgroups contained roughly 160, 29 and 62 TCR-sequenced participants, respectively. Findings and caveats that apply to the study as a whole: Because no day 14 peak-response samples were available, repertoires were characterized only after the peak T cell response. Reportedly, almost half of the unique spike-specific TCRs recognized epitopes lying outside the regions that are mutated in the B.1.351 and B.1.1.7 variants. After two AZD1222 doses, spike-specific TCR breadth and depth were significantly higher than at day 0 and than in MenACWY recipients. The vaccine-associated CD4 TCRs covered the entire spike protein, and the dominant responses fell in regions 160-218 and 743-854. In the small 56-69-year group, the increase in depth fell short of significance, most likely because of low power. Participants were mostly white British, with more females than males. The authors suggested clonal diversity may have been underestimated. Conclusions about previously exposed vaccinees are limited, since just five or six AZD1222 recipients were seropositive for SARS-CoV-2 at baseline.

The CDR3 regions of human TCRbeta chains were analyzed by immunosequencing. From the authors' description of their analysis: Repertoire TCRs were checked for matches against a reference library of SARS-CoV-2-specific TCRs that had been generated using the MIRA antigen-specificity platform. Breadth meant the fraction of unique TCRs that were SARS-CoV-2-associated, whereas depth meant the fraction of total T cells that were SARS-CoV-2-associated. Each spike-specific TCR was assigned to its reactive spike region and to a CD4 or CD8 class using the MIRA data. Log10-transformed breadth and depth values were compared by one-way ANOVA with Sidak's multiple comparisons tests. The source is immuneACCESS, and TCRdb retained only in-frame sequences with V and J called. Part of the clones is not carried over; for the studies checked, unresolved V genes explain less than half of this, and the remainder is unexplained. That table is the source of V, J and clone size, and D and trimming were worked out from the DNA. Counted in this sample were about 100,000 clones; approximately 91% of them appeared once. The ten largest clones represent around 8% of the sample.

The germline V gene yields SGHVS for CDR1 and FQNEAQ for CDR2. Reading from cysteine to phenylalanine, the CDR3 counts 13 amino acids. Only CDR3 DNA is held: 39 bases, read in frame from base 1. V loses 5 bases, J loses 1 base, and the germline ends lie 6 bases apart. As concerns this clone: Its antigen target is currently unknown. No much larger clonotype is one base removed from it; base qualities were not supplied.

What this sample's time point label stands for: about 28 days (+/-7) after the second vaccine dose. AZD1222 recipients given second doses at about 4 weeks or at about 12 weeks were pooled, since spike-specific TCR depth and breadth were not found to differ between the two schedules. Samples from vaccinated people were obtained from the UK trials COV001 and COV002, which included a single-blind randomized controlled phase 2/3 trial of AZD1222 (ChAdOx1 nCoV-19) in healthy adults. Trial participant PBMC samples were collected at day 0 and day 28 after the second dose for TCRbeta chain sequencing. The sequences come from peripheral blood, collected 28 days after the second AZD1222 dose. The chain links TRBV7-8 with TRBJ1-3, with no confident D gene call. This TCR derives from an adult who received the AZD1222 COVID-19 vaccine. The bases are TGTGCCAGCAGCCCGGCATCTGGAAACACCATATATTTT. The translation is CASSPASGNTIYF.